This TCR beta chain was obtained from a study of cytomegalovirus exposure and HLA in healthy donors. Details on this clone: What it recognizes is unknown.

Germline V gene data show CDR1 as SGDLS and CDR2 as YYNGEE. CDR3 length: 14 amino acids. Trimming shortened V by 0 bases and J by 8 bases, and 9 bases separated the two germline ends. Overall study findings and caveats: Exclusion applied to some V segments, including TRBV6-2 and TRBV6-3, as they were indistinguishable. For most TCR sequences rarity was the rule, although some public TCRs occurred in many donors. A later analysis, which compared TCR beta chains of equal frequency, found the HLA-associated ones more clonally expanded. The listing of 150 or so TCR beta chains classed them as cytomegalovirus-associated.

The PCR employed 60 Vbeta primers together with 13 Jbeta primers. Method: immunoSEQ multiplex PCR; TCRdb's copy keeps in-frame clones and lacks some. The top ten hold under 0.8% of the sample, which has about 100,000 clones, 78% seen once. Sequenced material: PBMCs. This chain links TRBV9 with TRBJ1-6; D unresolved. The receptor was derived from a woman in her sixties in good health and CMV-seronegative. The chain's CDR3 is CASSVAGDYSPLHF. The CDR3 DNA follows: TGTGCCAGCAGCGTAGCCGGAGACTATTCACCCCTCCACTTT.